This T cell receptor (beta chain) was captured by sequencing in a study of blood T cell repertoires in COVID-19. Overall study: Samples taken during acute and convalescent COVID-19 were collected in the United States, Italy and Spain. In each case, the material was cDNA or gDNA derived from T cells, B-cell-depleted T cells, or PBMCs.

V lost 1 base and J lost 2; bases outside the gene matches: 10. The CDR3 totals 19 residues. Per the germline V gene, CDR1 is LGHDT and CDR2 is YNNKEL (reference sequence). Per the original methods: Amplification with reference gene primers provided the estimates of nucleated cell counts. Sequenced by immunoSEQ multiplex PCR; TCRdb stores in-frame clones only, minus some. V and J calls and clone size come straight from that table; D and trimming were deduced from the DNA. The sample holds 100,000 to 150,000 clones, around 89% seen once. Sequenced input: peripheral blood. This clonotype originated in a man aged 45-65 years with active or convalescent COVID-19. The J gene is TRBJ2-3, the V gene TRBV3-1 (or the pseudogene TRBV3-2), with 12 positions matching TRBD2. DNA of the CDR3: TGTGCCAGCAGCCAAGTAGGGCTAGCGGGAGGGGGCCCCACAGATACGCAGTATTTT. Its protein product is CASSQVGLAGGGPTDTQYF.